The 10 T cell receptor beta chains listed next were all sequenced from one sample in a study of T cell changes during pregnancy in multiple sclerosis. Profiling relied on immunoSEQ multiplex PCR, and the TCRdb table lists in-frame clones only, not all of them. The table has tens of thousands of clones, around 90% seen once; the top ten hold about 0.24%. This sample comprised CD4+ T cells from peripheral blood mononuclear cells, obtained in the second trimester of pregnancy. Receptors originate from a female donor with multiple sclerosis, enrolled in a pregnancy study.

The chain links TRBV4-1 to TRBJ2-2; D is ambiguous. Germline V gene sequence: CDR1 MGHRA, CDR2 YSYEKL. V gave up 4 bases and J gave up 6 bases, with 3 bases separating them. The CDR3 consists of 11 residues. DNA for the CDR3: TGCGCCAGCAGCCGGCCCGGGGAGCTGTTTTTT. Translation: CASSRPGELFF.

V gene TRBV7-2 combines with J gene TRBJ1-1, with a possible D match to TRBD1 (6 bases). This CDR3 is 15 amino acids long. Trimming took off 1 base at V and 7 bases at J, with 16 bases between the two ends. The germline CDR1 and CDR2 sequences are SGHTA and FQGNSA. The CDR3 sequence is CASSLEDRYRNEAFF. The CDR3 region has the DNA TGTGCCAGCAGCTTAGAAGACAGGTACAGGAATGAAGCTTTCTTT.

This CDR3 is CASSPDRVALHF. As DNA, the CDR3 is TGTGCCAGCAGCCCTGACAGGGTGGCCCTCCACTTT. The chain uses TRBV28 and TRBJ1-6, with 7 bases fitting TRBD1. Losses at the gene ends were 6 bases for V and 14 bases for J; bases not matched to a gene: 7. Germline loops: CDR1 MDHEN, CDR2 SYDVKM. The CDR3 runs to 12 residues.

The gene calls are TRBV2 and TRBJ2-2, with D possibly matching TRBD2 (6 bases). The CDR3 has 15 residues. V dropped 2 bases and J dropped 6 bases, with 13 bases sitting between them. CDR1 is SNHLY and CDR2 is FYNNEI in the germline V gene. CDR3 sequence reads: CASSERAWGAGELFF. The CDR3 DNA reads as TGTGCCAGCAGTGAACGAGCTTGGGGGGCCGGGGAGCTGTTTTTT.

This chain links TRBV6-6 with TRBJ2-1; perhaps TRBD2 as D (6 bases). The germline V gene encodes CDR1 MNHNY and CDR2 SVGAGI (reference sequence). The V and J ends lost 6 bases and 10 bases respectively, with 22 bases between them. The CDR3 loop spans 15 amino acids. The chain's CDR3 is CASSPTSTFGGEQFF. CDR3 sequence (DNA): TGTGCCAGCAGCCCTACTAGCACGTTCGGTGGCGAGCAGTTCTTC.

This chain uses TRBV9 with TRBJ1-3, with D uncertain. CDR1 and CDR2 (germline): SGDLS, YYNGEE. CDR3 length: 12 amino acids. The V end was cut by 4 bases, the J end by 4 bases, with 6 bases between. CDR3 loop: CASSPVGNTIYF. The DNA of the CDR3 is TGTGCCAGCAGCCCAGTAGGAAACACCATATATTTT.

Details on this clone: Other DNA variants within this sample encode the same CDR3. V and J are TRBV9 and TRBJ2-6, with 8 bases matching TRBD1. The CDR3 runs to 16 residues. CDR1 and CDR2 (germline): SGDLS, YYNGEE. V shed 4 bases, J shed 1 base, and the junction held 4 bases outside the gene matches. CDR3 coding DNA: TGTGCCAGCAGCACTACAGGGGGGTCTGGGGCCAACGTCCTGACTTTC. Amino acid sequence: CASSTTGGSGANVLTF.

The rearrangement joins TRBV7-9 to TRBJ1-3; 8 bases are shared with TRBD1. Germline V gene sequence: CDR1 SEHNR, CDR2 FQNEAQ (reference sequence). The V and J ends lost 3 bases and 0 bases, in that order; junction bases with no gene match: 4. This CDR3 comprises 16 residues. CDR3 protein: CASSFTGGSSGNTIYF. The CDR3 nucleotides are TGTGCCAGCAGCTTCACAGGGGGGAGCTCTGGAAACACCATATATTTT.

The chain recombines TRBV6-1 with TRBJ1-1; possible D gene TRBD1, 5 bases. Looked up from germline, CDR1 is MNHNS and CDR2 is SASEGT. This CDR3 comprises 13 residues. V was clipped by 2 bases and J by 11 bases, with 15 bases between them. The CDR3 nucleotides read TGTGCCAGCAGTGAATTAACAGGCCCCGGGGCTTTCTTT. Protein: CASSELTGPGAFF.

The chain links TRBV13 to TRBJ2-3; TRBD2 might be the D (6 bases). This CDR3 is 16 amino acids long. V was trimmed by 8 bases and J by 2 bases, leaving 20 bases between them. Germline V gives CDR1 PRHDT, CDR2 FYEKMQ (reference sequence). This chain's CDR3 is CASSGGTGGTTDTQYF. CDR3 nucleotide sequence: TGTGCCAGCTCAGGAGGGACCGGGGGAACCACAGATACGCAGTATTTT.